This TCR beta chain originates from a study of T cell changes during pregnancy in multiple sclerosis. Generated by immunoSEQ multiplex PCR, the TCRdb table keeps only in-frame clones and is missing some. The sample has tens of thousands of clones, 94% seen once. The sample holds a few counts of this clone. The CDR3 is 14 residues long. Trimming left V 4 bases short and J 5 bases short, with 15 bases between. The germline CDR1 and CDR2 sequences are SGHNT and YYREEE (reference sequence). The chain is built from TRBV5-4 and TRBJ1-1, with D tentatively TRBD1 (5 bases). Specimen: CD8+ T cells from peripheral blood mononuclear cells, collected in the first trimester of pregnancy. The TCR sequence derives from a female donor with multiple sclerosis, enrolled in a pregnancy study. The chain's CDR3 is CASSDTQGVTEAFF. The CDR3 region has the DNA TGTGCCAGCAGCGATACTCAGGGCGTAACTGAAGCTTTCTTT.